Reported below is one T cell receptor (beta chain). Its antigen is currently not known. At one of its ends the junction is not consistent with the germline gene, which may arise from a read error. Libraries were made using the immunoSEQ multiplex PCR assay. The multiplex PCR relied on a mix of 60 forward primers for TCR Vbeta segments and 13 reverse primers for TCR Jbeta segments. The CDR3 region of rearranged TCR beta genes was amplified from genomic DNA with a multiplex PCR assay. The Illumina HiSeq System was used to sequence the amplified TCR beta libraries as 87-base-pair reads. The paper's processing steps were these. A later analysis tallied about 77 million unique TCR beta chains across the 700 or so repertoires, and 10 million to 11 million of those chains were shared by two or more donors. A nearest-neighbor algorithm error-corrected the raw reads and collapsed the reads into unique sequences, merging closely related sequences to remove PCR and sequencing errors. CDR3 sequences were aligned to IMGT reference sequences to assign V, D and J gene segments. For a sequence to be retained, a match of at least six nucleotides was required to both a V gene segment and a J gene segment. A rearrangement counted as productive if the CDR3 had no stop codons and remained in frame with V and J, and every other rearrangement counted as non-productive. CDR3 was defined by IMGT convention, running from the second conserved V-encoded cysteine to the conserved J-encoded phenylalanine. The earlier analysis of some 540 of the donors excluded any sequence lacking an unambiguous match to a single V gene segment. In an earlier analysis of approximately 590 of the donors, a V segment was called functional when productive rearrangements were above 56.7%, and segregating when the standard deviation between donors exceeded 5%. A statistical classification framework was built to diagnose cytomegalovirus status from the catalog of TCR beta chain sequences. In a later analysis, TCR nucleotide sequences were compared against IMGT/GENE-DB human TR gene sequences so that V and J genes could be assigned. Using the TCRdist pipeline, a later analysis assigned CDR3 sequences along with most-parsimonious VDJ recombination scenarios. A later analysis defined each TCR beta chain by its CDR3 amino acid sequence plus V-gene family, and excluded reads lacking a unique V-gene family. As a way to deal with suspected cross-contamination and a sequencing artifact, a later analysis dropped 500 to 700 nucleotide sequences that were highly shared and had low generation probability. In a later analysis, a clonal expansion index was calculated for each public chain from normalized within-repertoire ranks of inferred template counts. In a later analysis, generation probabilities were computed with a VDJ recombination model fitted to out-of-frame rearrangements, and the resulting probabilities were checked against IGoR. Hypergeometric tests were used in a later analysis to score TCR-TCR, TCR-HLA and TCR-CMV co-occurrence, with a repertoire-size bias correction applied to the TCR pairs. A later analysis estimated false discovery rates by permuting HLA or CMV assignments 20 times. In a later analysis, co-occurring TCRs were grouped using DBSCAN, with TCRdist sequence similarity added in when clustering inside HLA-allele-positive subsets. Repertoires with fewer than 30,000 or more than 120,000 public chains were left out of co-occurrence clustering, as were five repertoires with anomalous nucleotide sharing. TCRdb limited this immuneACCESS table to in-frame rearrangements with V and J called. A share of clones is missing; checked studies link under half to unresolved V genes, and the rest is unexplained. That table gives V, J and clone size, and the DNA gave D and trimming. The sample table shows 80,000 or so clones, and around 75% are seen once. The ten largest clonotypes hold approximately 7.3% of the sample.

The data were taken from a study of cytomegalovirus exposure and HLA in healthy donors (dated by TCRdb to 2015 to 2018). General notes on the study: An earlier analysis of roughly 610 of the donors reported about 300 Gb of sequence data and 117 million unique TCR beta sequences obtained from about 179 million T cells. About 320 gigabases of sequencing data and approximately 85 million unique TCR sequences were included in an early release covering 500 to 750 HLA-typed donors. Among the roughly 400 genotyped donors, approximately 81% belonged to the genetic ancestry cluster associated with self-reported Caucasian donors. The study was designed to test whether signatures of past pathogen exposure could be identified by cataloging public T cell receptors. The study profiled the T cell repertoires of hundreds of subjects by immunosequencing and related them to cytomegalovirus serostatus. Along with the roughly 610-subject first cohort, a separate validation cohort of some 130 different subjects was used. High-throughput TCR immunosequencing, statistical association of individual TCRs with disease status, and machine learning were combined to predict cytomegalovirus infection status. A later analysis re-analyzed previously published TCR beta repertoires from roughly 690 donors and added high-resolution HLA genotyping to study TCR occurrence patterns. In the later analysis, no new phenotypic data were used to find candidate immune exposures; instead, reliance was placed on TCR beta sequences and their occurrence across donors. In an earlier analysis of roughly 580 of the donors, high-throughput TCR beta sequencing was used to judge whether each TCR beta V gene segment behaved as functional or pseudogenic. Donor age, sex, ethnicity and CMV serostatus were compiled together with the repertoire data. Genome-wide SNP genotypes for about 65% of the roughly 700 donors were used in a later genetic analysis, which treated that subset as a discovery cohort. Every discovery cohort repertoire had been produced on one sequencing platform. Both class I and class II loci were covered by HLA typing, at four-digit resolution. Typing coverage differed by locus: A, B, C, DRB1 and DQB1 were typed in roughly 629-630 donors, DQA1 in about 560, DPA1 in roughly 590, and DPB1 in 450 to 490. About five DR-DQ haplotypes were handled as single units for association and clustering because linkage in the cohort was strong. Across about 380 genotyped donors of the cohort, an average of roughly 250,000 unique TCR beta nucleotide sequences per donor were sequenced, and approximately 19% of those sequences were non-productive.

The germline V gene encodes CDR1 SEHNR and CDR2 FQNEAQ (reference sequence). Taken from cysteine to phenylalanine, the CDR3 has 16 residues. The DNA shown is the 48-base CDR3, in frame from base 1. In total, approximately 700 healthy bone marrow donors made up the cohort. At the time of sampling, every cohort member was nominally healthy, though immune exposures that went unrecorded were likely present. The donor tested CMV seronegative, placing the donor among the approximately 400 seronegative members of the cohort. A peripheral blood sample was provided by each donor, and peripheral blood mononuclear cells were used for TCR beta sequencing. Genomic DNA extraction from the blood cell samples was performed with the Qiagen DNeasy Blood Extraction Kit. What the study reported, not specific to this receptor: A later analysis reported that several top co-occurrence clusters appeared linked to parvovirus B19, influenza, CMV and Epstein-Barr virus. According to a later analysis, most CMV-associated TCR beta chains appeared to be HLA-restricted, and the HLA associations seemed to be driven largely by CMV exposure. Only TCR beta chains were sequenced in this cohort, and the absence of alpha or paired-chain data limited detectable features. Three of the identified cytomegalovirus-associated TCR beta chains were confirmed in vitro to be specific for cytomegalovirus antigens. In a later analysis, 16,951 TCR beta sequences were associated with specific HLA alleles at a false discovery rate of 0.05. In an earlier analysis of under 600 of the donors, most TCR beta V segments were observed in productive rearrangements about 87% or about 30% of the time, broadly matching IMGT annotations. The study listed 164 TCR beta chains as associated with cytomegalovirus. In a later genetic analysis, fewer N-insertions in productive TCRs were reported among donors in an Asian-associated ancestry cluster than the roughly 700-donor mean. Most TCR sequences were seen in very few donors, while some public TCRs were found in many individuals. HLA typing was unavailable for some donors at each locus, so association tests used only the typed subset. Because the 87-base-pair reads could not distinguish some IMGT-functional V segments, including TRBV6-2 and TRBV6-3, those segments were excluded. Linkage disequilibrium might explain the correlated functional status among segregating V segments, but an unknown experimental factor could not be excluded. The authors suggested that the approach could potentially be generalized to other disease states and immunological phenotypes. Cytomegalovirus status was reported to be diagnosed by the classifier with high specificity and sensitivity in both the original and validation cohorts. Assigning TCR associations to individual alleles was difficult when HLA alleles, especially DR and DQ, strongly co-occurred. Compared with equally common non-associated chains, HLA-associated TCR beta chains in a later analysis were more clonally expanded and had lower generation probabilities. In a later genetic analysis, a missense DCLRE1C variant was associated with V-gene and J-gene trimming of TCR beta chains, and the association was replicated in an independent cohort. The presence/absence analyses assumed that sequencing depth was roughly uniform across donors, and that assumption may not be true. For the cohort, immune exposure information was limited to CMV serostatus. A cluster of highly shared sequence variants was judged likely to be a technical artifact of the sequencing pipeline. A further reported finding was that TCR beta sequences accurately predicted the HLA-A and HLA-B alleles for most subjects in the first cohort. In a later analysis, the rate of TCR association differed among HLA loci, with DRB1 alleles having the most associated TCRs and HLA-C alleles having the fewest. Because counts were too low, about 18 rarely observed V segments, including chromosome 9 orphons, were left out of the earlier analysis of approximately 580 of the donors.

Sequencing was carried out using PBMCs. The chain is made from TRBV7-9 and TRBJ2-5, with 9 bases aligning to TRBD1. The sequence came from a woman between 40 and 55 years old in good health and CMV-seronegative. The base sequence is TGTGCCGGCAGCGGGACAGGGTTCGGGCCGGAGGAGACCCAGTACTTC. The resulting protein is CAGSGTGFGPEETQYF.